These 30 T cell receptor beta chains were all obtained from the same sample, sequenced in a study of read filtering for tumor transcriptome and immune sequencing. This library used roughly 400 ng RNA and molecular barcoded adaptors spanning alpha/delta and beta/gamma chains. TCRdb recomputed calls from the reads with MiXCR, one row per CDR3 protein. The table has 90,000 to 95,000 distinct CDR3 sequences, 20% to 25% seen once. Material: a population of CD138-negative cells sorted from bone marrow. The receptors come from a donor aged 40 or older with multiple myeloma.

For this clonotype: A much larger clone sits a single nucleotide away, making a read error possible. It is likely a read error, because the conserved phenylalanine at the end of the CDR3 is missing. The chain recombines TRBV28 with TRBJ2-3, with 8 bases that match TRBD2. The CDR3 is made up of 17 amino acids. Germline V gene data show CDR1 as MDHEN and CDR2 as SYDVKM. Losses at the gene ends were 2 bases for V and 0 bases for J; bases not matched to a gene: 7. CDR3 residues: CASSLHSAGGSTDTQYY. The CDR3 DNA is TGTGCCAGCAGTTTACATTCCGCGGGGGGTAGCACAGATACGCAGTATTAT.

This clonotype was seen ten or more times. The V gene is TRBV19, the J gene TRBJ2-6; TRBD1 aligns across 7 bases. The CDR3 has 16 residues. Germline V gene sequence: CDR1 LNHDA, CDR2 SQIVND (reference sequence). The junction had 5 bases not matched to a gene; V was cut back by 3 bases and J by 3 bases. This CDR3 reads CASSMTGYDGANVLTF. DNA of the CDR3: TGTGCCAGTAGTATGACAGGGTATGATGGGGCCAACGTCCTGACTTTC.

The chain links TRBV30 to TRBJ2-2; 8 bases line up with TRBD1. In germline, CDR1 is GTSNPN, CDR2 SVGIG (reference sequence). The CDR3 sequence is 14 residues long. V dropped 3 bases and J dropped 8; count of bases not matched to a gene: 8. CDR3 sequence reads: CAWSIGQGFGELFF. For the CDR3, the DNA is TGTGCCTGGAGCATTGGACAGGGTTTTGGGGAGCTGTTTTTT.

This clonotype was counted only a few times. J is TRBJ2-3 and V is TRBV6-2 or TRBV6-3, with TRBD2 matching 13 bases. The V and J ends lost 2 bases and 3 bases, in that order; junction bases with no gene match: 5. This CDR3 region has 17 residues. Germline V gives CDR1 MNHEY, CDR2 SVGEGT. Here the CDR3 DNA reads TGTGCCAGCAGTTACCCGACTAGCGGGGGGAGGACAGATACGCAGTATTTT. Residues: CASSYPTSGGRTDTQYF.

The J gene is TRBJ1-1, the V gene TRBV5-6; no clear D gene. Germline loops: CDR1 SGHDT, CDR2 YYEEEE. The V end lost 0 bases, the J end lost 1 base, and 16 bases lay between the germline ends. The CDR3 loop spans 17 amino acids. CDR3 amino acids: CASSLVFSNSQNTEAFF. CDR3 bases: TGTGCCAGCAGCTTGGTCTTCAGTAACAGCCAGAACACTGAAGCTTTCTTT.

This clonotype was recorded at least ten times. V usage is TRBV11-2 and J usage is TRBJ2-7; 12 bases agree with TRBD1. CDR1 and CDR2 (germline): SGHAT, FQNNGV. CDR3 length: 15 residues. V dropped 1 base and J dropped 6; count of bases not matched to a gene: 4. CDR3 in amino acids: CASSLVGTGGFEQYF. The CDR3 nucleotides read TGTGCCAGCAGCTTAGTAGGGACAGGGGGCTTCGAGCAGTACTTC. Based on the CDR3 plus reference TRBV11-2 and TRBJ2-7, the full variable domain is EAGVAQSPRYKIIEKRQSVAFWCNPISGHATLYWYQQILGQGPKLLIQFQNNGVVDDSQLPKDRFSAERLKGVDSTLKIQPAKLEDSAVYLCASSLVGTGGFEQYFGPGTRLTVT.

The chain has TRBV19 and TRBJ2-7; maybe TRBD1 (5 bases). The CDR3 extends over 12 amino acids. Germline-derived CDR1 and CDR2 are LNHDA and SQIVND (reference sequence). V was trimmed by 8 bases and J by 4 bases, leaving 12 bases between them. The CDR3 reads CASCPAGYEQYF. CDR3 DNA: TGTGCCAGTTGCCCTGCAGGGTACGAGCAGTACTTC.

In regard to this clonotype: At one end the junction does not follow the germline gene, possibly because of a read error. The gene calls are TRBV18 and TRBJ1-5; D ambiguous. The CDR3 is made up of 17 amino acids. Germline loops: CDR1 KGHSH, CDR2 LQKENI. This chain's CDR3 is CASAPAAATYSNQPQHF. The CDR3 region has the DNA TGTGCCAGCGCACCAGCGGCAGCTACCTATAGCAATCAGCCCCAGCATTTT.

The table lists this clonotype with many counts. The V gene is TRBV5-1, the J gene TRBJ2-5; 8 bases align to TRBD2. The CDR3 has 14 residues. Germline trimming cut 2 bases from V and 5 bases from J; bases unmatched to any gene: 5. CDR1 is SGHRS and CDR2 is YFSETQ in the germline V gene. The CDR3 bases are TGCGCCAGCAGCTTCGCGGGGGGCGGTGAGACCCAGTACTTC. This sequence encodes CASSFAGGGETQYF.

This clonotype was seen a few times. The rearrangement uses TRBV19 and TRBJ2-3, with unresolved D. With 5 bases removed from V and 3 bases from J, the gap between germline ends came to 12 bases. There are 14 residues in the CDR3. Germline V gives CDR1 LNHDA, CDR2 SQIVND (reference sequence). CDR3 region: CASSALGRTDTQYF. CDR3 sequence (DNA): TGTGCCAGTAGTGCCTTAGGCAGAACAGATACGCAGTATTTT.

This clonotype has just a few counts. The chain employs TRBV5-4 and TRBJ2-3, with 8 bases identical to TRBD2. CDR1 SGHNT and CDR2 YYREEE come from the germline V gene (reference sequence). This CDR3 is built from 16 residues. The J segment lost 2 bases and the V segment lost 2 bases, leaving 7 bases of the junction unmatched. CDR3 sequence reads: CASSLRPAGDTDTQYF. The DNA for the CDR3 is TGTGCCAGCAGCTTACGACCAGCGGGGGACACAGATACGCAGTATTTT.

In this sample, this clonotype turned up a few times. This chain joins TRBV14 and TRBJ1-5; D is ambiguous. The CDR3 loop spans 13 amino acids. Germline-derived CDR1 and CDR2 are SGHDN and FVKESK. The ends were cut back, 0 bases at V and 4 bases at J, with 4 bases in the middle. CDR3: CASSQEGNQPQHF. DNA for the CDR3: TGTGCCAGCAGCCAAGAGGGAAATCAGCCCCAGCATTTT.

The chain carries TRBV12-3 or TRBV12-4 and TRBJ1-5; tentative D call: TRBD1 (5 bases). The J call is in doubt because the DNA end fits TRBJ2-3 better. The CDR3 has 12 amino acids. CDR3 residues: CASSLVRQPQYF. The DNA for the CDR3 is TGTGCCAGCAGTTTAGTGAGACAGCCCCAGTATTTT.

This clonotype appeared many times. The CDR3: CASSREGEQYF. CDR3 nucleotides: TGTGCCAGCAGCCGGGAGGGGGAGCAGTACTTC. The chain has TRBV7-9 and TRBJ2-7, with 8 bases aligning to TRBD2. The trim removed 5 bases at V and 7 bases at J, leaving 1 base unmatched. The CDR3 contains 11 residues. Looked up from germline, CDR1 is SEHNR and CDR2 is FQNEAQ (reference sequence).

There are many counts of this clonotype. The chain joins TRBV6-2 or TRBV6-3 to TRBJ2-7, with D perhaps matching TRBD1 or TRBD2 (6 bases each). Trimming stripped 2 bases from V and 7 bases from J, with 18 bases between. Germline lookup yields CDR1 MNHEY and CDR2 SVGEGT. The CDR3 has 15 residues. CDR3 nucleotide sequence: TGTGCCAGCAGTTACATCGGGGGCCCTATAGGAGAGCAGTACTTC. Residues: CASSYIGGPIGEQYF.

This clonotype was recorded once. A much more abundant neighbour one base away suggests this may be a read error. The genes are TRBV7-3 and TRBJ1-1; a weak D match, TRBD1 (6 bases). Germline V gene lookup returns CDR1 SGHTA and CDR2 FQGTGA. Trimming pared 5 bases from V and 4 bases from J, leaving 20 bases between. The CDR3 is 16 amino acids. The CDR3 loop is CASSQQGRVPSTEAFF. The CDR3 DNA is TGTGCCAGCAGCCAACAGGGAAGGGTGCCAAGCACTGAAGCTTTCTTT.

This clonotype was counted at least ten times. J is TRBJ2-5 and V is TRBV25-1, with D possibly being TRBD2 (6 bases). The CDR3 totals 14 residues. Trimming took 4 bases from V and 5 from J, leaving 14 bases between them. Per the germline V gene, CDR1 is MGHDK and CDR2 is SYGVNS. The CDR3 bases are TGTGCCAGCAGTGTACGGGACTTAGAGGAGACCCAGTACTTC. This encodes CASSVRDLEETQYF.

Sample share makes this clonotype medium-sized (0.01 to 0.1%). CDR3 bases: TGTGCCAGCAAGGACAGAGTCGATGAGCAGTTCTTC. Residues: CASKDRVDEQFF. The chain uses TRBV6-1 and TRBJ2-1; D possibly corresponds to TRBD1 (6 bases). CDR3 size: 12 residues. V was trimmed by 7 bases and J by 8 bases, leaving 12 bases between them. The germline V gene encodes CDR1 MNHNS and CDR2 SASEGT.

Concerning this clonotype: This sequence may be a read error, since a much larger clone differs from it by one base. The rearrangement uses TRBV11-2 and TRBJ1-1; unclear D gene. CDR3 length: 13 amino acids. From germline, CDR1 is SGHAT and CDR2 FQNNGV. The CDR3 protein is CASSSHEGTKAFF. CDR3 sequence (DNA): TGTGCCAGCAGCTCCCACGAGGGCACTAAAGCTTTCTTT.

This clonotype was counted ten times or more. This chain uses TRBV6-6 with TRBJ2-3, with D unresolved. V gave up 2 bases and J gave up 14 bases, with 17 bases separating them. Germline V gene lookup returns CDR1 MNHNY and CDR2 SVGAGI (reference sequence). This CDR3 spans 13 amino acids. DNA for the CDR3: TGTGCCAGCAGTTACCCGACTCCCCGAGACCTGTATTTT. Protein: CASSYPTPRDLYF.

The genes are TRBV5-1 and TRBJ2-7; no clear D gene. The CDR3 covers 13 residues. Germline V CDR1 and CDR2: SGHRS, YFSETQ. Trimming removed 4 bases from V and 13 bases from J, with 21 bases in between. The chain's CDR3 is CASSDPSAYGHYF. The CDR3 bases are TGCGCCAGCAGCGACCCGTCGGCCTACGGGCATTACTTC.

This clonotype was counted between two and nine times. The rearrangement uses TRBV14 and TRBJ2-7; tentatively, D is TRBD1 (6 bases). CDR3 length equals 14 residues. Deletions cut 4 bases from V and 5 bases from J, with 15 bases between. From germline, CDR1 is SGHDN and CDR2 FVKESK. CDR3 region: CASSPRWTVDEQYF. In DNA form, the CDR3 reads TGTGCCAGCAGCCCGAGATGGACAGTAGACGAGCAGTACTTC.

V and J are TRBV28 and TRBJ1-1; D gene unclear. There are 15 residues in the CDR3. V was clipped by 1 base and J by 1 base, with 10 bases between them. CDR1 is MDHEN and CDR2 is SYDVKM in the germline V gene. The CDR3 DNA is TGTGCCAGCAGTTTATATCGCTCGCCGAACACTGAAGCTTTCTTT. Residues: CASSLYRSPNTEAFF.

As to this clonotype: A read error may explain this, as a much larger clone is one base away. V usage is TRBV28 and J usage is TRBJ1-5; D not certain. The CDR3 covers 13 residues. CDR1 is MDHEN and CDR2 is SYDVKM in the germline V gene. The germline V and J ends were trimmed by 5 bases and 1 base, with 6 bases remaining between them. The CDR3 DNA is TGTGCCAGCAGTATCCGGAGCAATCAGCCCCAGCATTTT. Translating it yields CASSIRSNQPQHF.

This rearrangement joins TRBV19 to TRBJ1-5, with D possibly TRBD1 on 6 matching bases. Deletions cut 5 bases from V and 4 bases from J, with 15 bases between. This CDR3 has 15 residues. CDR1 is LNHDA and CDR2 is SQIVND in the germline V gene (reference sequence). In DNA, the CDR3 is TGTGCCAGTAGTCCCCGAGGAGGGGGAAATCAGCCCCAGCATTTT. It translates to CASSPRGGGNQPQHF.

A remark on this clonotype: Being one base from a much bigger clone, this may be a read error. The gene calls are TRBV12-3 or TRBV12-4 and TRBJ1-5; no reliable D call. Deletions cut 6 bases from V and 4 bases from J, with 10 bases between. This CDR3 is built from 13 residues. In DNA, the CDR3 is TGTGCCAGCAGCATCGACCAGAATCAGCCCCAGCATTTT. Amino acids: CASSIDQNQPQHF.

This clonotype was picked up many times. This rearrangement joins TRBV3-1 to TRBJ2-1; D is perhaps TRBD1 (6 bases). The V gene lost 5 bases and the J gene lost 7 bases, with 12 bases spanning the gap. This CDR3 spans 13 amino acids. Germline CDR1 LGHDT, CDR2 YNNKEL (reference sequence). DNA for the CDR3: TGTGCCAGCAGCTTACTAACAGGGAATGAGCAGTTCTTC. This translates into CASSLLTGNEQFF.

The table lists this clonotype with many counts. The CDR3 nucleotides read TGTGCCAGCAGTCCTACTAGCGGGGGGGCTTACGAGCAGTACTTC. Residues: CASSPTSGGAYEQYF. This chain joins TRBV28 and TRBJ2-7; TRBD2 aligns across 13 bases. The V and J ends lost 5 bases and 4 bases, in that order; junction bases with no gene match: 5. This CDR3 comprises 15 residues. Germline lookup yields CDR1 MDHEN and CDR2 SYDVKM.

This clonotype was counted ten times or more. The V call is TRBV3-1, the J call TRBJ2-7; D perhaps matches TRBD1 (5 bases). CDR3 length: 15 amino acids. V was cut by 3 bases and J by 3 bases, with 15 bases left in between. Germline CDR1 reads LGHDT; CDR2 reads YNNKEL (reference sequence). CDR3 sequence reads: CASSHYVRGDYEQYF. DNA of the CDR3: TGTGCCAGCAGCCATTATGTAAGGGGCGACTACGAGCAGTACTTC.

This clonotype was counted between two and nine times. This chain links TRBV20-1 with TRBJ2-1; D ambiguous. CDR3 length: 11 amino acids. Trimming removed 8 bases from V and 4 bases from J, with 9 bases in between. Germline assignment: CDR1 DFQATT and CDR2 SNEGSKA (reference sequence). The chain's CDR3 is CSRLRYNEQFF. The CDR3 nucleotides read TGCAGTCGCCTACGATACAATGAGCAGTTCTTC.